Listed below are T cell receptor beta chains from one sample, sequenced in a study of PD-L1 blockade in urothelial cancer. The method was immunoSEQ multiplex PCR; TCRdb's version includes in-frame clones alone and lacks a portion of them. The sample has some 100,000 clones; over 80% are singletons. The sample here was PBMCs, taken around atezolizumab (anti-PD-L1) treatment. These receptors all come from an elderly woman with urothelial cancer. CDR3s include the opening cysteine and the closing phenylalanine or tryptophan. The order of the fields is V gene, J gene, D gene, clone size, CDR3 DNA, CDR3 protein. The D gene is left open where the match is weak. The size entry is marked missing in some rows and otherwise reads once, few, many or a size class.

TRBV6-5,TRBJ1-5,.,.,TGTGCCAGCAGTCCCGGACAGTCAAATCAGCCCCAGCATTTT,CASSPGQSNQPQHF
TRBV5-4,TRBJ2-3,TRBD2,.,TGTGCCAGCAGCCGGGGGGGGGAGGCCCCCGTTGATACGCAGTATTTT,CASSRGGEAPVDTQYF
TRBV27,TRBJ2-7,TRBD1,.,TGTGCCAGCAGGCCCCTGACAGGGGGTAACCACGAGCAGTACTTC,CASRPLTGGNHEQYF
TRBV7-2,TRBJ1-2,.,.,TGTGCCAGCAGCTTAAACGGCGGGTCTGGCTATGGCTACACCTTC,CASSLNGGSGYGYTF
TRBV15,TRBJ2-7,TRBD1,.,TGTGCCACCAGCAGACGGGACAGCGAGCAGTACTTC,CATSRRDSEQYF
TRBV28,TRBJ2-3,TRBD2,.,TGTGCCAGCAGTTTATTAGCGGGAGTAGATACGCAGTATTTT,CASSLLAGVDTQYF
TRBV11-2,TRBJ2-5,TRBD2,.,TGTGCCAGCAGTCCAACCGGGACTAGCGAAGAGACCCAGTACTTC,CASSPTGTSEETQYF
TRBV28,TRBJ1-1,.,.,TGTGCCAGCAGTCCCCCTGGGGGGACTGAAGCTTTCTTT,CASSPPGGTEAFF
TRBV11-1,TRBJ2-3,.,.,TGTGCCAGCAGCCTCCAAGGAGCGCCTAGCACAGATACGCAGTATTTT,CASSLQGAPSTDTQYF
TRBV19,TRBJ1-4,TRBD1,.,TGTGCCAGTATTCAGACAGGGCAAGAAGAAAAACTGTTTTTT,CASIQTGQEEKLFF
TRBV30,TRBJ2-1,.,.,TGTGCCTGGAGTGTAACCAGGGGCGATGAGCAGTTCTTC,CAWSVTRGDEQFF
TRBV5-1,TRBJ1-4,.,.,TGCGCCAGCAGCCCTGGACAGCCTGCAACTAATGAAAAACTGTTTTTT,CASSPGQPATNEKLFF
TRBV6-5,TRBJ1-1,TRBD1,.,TGTGCCAGCAGGCGACAGGGGCCCGGCACTGAAGCTTTCTTT,CASRRQGPGTEAFF
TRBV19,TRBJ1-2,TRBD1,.,TGTGCCAGTAGTATAGATTCGCGACAGGGACATGGCTACACCTTC,CASSIDSRQGHGYTF
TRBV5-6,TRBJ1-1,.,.,TGTGCCAGCAGCTTTTGGGGGGGGCGATTGAACACTGAAGCTTTCTTT,CASSFWGGRLNTEAFF
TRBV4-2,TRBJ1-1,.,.,TGTGCCAGCAGCCAAGATCCCCAGAACACTGAAGCTTTCTTT,CASSQDPQNTEAFF
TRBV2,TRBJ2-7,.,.,TGTGCCAGCAGTGAGCTATGGCGGAACGGCAAGCAGTACTTC,CASSELWRNGKQYF
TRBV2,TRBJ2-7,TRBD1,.,TGTGCCAGCAGTGAAGACAGGGGGCCCCGCGAGCAGTACTTC,CASSEDRGPREQYF
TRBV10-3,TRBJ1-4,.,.,TGTGCCATCAGTGAGGGGGCGCAGGAAAAACTGTTTTTT,CAISEGAQEKLFF
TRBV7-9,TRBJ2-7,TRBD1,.,TGTGCCAGCAGCCCCACAGGGGGGTATGAGCAGTACTTC,CASSPTGGYEQYF
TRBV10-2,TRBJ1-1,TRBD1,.,TGCGCCAGCAGTAGGGCCGTGGGGACAGGGGGGCCATCGGGAATTTGGGGCACTGAAGCTTTCTTT,CASSRAVGTGGPSGIWGTEAFF
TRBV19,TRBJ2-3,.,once,TGTGCCAGTAGTATATCACTTTACACAGATACGCAGTATTTT,CASSISLYTDTQYF
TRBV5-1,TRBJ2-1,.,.,TGCGCCAGCACCCCGAGTGCGGGGGCGGCCGAGCAGTTCTTC,CASTPSAGAAEQFF
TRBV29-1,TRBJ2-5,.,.,TGCAGCGTTGTAGACAGTAAATTCCAAGAGACCCAGTACTTC,CSVVDSKFQETQYF
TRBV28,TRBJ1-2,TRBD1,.,TGTGCCAGCAGCTCGGACAGGTTGGGCTACACCTTC,CASSSDRLGYTF
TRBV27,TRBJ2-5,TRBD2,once,TGTGCCAGCAGTGTAGATAGCGGGAGTGTGACCCAGTACTTC,CASSVDSGSVTQYF